This paragraph covers one T cell receptor (beta chain) sequence. This specimen belongs to a study of cytomegalovirus exposure and HLA in healthy donors. The PCR had 60 Vbeta and 13 Jbeta primers. Method: immunoSEQ multiplex PCR; TCRdb's copy keeps in-frame clones and lacks some. The sample records approximately 100,000 clones, more than 65% being singletons. Per germline, CDR1 SGDLS and CDR2 YYNGEE. Trimming at V came to 3 bases and at J to 8 bases, leaving 5 bases not matched to a gene. The CDR3 runs to 14 residues. The chain uses TRBV9 and TRBJ1-2; 12 bases are shared with TRBD1. The source of this sequence is a woman aged 18-35 years in good health and CMV-seropositive. Sequencing used PBMCs. In DNA form, the CDR3 reads TGTGCCAGCAGCGCGGGACAGGGGGCGCCCGGCTACACCTTC. As protein: CASSAGQGAPGYTF.